A single T cell receptor (beta chain) is shown here with its context. This CDR3 is built from 14 residues. V was pared by 4 bases and J by 9 bases, with 6 bases of the junction left unmatched. CDR1 SGHNT and CDR2 YYREEE come from the germline V gene (reference sequence). TCRdb's copy holds only in-frame clones and misses some; the assay was immunoSEQ multiplex PCR. The sample lists about 100,000 clones, over 90% occurring once. This sample was taken from a study of technical replicates of blood from a few donors. The V call is TRBV5-4, the J call TRBJ2-7; 14 positions match TRBD2. This receptor was taken from a human donor in good health. Sequenced input: T cells isolated from PBMCs. CDR3 amino acids: CASSPGLAGEGQYF. The CDR3 nucleotides read TGTGCCAGCAGCCCGGGACTAGCGGGAGAGGGGCAGTACTTC.